This section outlines one T cell receptor beta chain sequence together with its context. This sample is part of a study of blood T cell repertoires in COVID-19. Study context: Spain, Italy and the United States supplied samples that represented acute and convalescent COVID-19. Sample material is recorded as cDNA or gDNA derived from T cells, B-cell-depleted T cells, or PBMCs.

Germline V gene lookup returns CDR1 MNHEY and CDR2 SVGAGI. V shed 5 bases and J shed 6 bases, with 11 bases lying between them. This CDR3 has 13 residues. Original processing notes: Cell counts per sample came from amplifying reference gene primers. Libraries were prepared by immunoSEQ multiplex PCR; TCRdb keeps only in-frame clonotypes and omits some of them. From that table come the V and J calls and clone size; the DNA was used to work out D and trimming. The table includes about half a million clones, 80% to 90% detected once. The specimen was peripheral blood. This clonotype was sampled from a human donor in a cohort sampled during active COVID-19. This rearrangement joins TRBV6-5 to TRBJ1-5; D perhaps matches TRBD1 (6 bases). The CDR3 bases are TGTGCCAGCAGTCCAGGGGTTCGTCAGCCCCAGCATTTT. It codes for CASSPGVRQPQHF.